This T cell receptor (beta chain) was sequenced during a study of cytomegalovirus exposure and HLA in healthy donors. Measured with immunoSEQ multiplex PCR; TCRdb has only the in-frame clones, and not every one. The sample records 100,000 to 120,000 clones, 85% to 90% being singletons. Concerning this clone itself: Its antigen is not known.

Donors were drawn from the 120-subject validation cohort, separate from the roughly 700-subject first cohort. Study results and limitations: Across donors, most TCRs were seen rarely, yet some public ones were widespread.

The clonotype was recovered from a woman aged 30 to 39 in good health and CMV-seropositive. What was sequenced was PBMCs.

The CDR3 sequence: CASSLKTGFGEQYF. CDR3 DNA sequence: TGTGCCAGCAGTTTGAAGACAGGGTTCGGCGAGCAGTACTTC. The V call is TRBV7-9, the J call TRBJ2-7; TRBD1 aligns across 7 bases. This CDR3 spans 14 amino acids. V trimming: 6 bases; J trimming: 6 bases; junction bases outside the gene matches: 11. Germline values: CDR1 SEHNR, CDR2 FQNEAQ (reference sequence).